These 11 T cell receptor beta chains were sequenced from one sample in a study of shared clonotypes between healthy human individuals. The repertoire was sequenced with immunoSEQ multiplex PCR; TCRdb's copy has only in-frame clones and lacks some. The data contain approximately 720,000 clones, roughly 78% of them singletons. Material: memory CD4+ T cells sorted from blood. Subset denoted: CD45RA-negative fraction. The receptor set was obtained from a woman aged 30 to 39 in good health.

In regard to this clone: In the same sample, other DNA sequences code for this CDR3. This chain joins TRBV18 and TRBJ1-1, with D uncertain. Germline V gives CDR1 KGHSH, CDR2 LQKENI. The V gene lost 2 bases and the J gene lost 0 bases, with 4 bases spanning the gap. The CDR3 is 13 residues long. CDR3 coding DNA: TGTGCCAGCTCACCATCCATGAACACTGAAGCTTTCTTT. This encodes CASSPSMNTEAFF.

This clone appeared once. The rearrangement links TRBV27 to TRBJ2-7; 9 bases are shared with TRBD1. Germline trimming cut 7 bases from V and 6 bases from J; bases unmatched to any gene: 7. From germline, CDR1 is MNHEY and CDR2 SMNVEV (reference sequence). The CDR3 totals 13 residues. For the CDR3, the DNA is TGTGCCAGCAAAAAAGGGACAGGGACCGAGCAGTACTTC. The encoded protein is CASKKGTGTEQYF.

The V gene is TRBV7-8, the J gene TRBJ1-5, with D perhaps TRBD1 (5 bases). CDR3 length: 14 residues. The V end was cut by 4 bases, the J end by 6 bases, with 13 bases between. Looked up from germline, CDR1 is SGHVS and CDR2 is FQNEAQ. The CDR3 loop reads CASSSTDILQPQHF. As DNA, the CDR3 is TGTGCCAGCAGCTCGACGGACATTCTTCAGCCCCAGCATTTT.

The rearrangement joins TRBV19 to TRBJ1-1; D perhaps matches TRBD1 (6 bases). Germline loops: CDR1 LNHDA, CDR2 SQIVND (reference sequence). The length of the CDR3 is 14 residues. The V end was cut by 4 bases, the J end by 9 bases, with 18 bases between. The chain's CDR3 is CASSTDSWVTKAFF. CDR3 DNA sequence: TGTGCCAGTAGTACGGACAGTTGGGTTACCAAAGCTTTCTTT.

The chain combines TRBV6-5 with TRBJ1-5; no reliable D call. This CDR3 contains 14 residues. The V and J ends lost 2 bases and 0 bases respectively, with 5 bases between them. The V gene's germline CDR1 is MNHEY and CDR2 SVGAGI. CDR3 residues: CASSYMNSNQPQHF. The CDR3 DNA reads TGTGCCAGCAGTTACATGAATAGCAATCAGCCCCAGCATTTT.

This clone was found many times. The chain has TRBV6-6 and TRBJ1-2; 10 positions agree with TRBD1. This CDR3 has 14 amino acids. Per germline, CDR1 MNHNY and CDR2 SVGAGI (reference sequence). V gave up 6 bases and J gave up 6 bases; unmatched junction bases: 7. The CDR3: CASRSDRGRNGYTF. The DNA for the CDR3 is TGTGCCAGCAGGTCCGACAGGGGGCGGAATGGCTACACCTTC.

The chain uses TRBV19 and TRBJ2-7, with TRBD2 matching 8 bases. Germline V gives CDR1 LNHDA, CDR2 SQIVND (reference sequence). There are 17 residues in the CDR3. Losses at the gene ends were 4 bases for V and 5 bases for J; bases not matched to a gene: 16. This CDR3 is CASSRARRKSGSDEQYF. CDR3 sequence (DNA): TGTGCCAGTAGTAGGGCCCGGAGGAAAAGCGGGAGCGACGAGCAGTACTTC.

CDR3 nucleotide sequence: TGCAGCGCCCTGGGACAAGCGAACACCGGGGAGCTGTTTTTT. Protein product: CSALGQANTGELFF. This chain uses TRBV29-1 with TRBJ2-2; tentatively, D is TRBD1 (6 bases). This CDR3 has 14 amino acids. Deletions cut 7 bases from V and 0 bases from J, with 12 bases between. Per germline, CDR1 SQVTM and CDR2 ANQGSEA.

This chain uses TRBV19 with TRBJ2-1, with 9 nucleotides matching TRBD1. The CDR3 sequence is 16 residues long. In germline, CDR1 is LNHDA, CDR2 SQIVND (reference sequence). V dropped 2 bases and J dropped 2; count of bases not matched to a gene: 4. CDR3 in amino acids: CASSITGTGTYNEQFF. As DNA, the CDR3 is TGTGCCAGTAGTATAACCGGGACAGGGACCTACAATGAGCAGTTCTTC.

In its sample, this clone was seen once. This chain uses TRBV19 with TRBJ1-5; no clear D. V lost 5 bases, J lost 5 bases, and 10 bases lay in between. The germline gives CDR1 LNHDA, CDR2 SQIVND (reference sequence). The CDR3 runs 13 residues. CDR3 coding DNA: TGTGCCAGTAGTCAACGTTCAGATCAGCCCCAGCATTTT. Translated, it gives CASSQRSDQPQHF.

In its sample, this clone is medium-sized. The CDR3 sequence is CASSLFGPGELFF. CDR3 in DNA: TGTGCCAGCAGTTTATTCGGACCCGGGGAGCTGTTTTTT. The chain links TRBV6-5 to TRBJ2-2; D call uncertain. V shed 4 bases and J shed 6 bases, with 9 bases lying between them. CDR3 length: 13 residues. In germline, CDR1 is MNHEY, CDR2 SVGAGI.